A selection of T cell receptor beta chains follows, all from one sample in a study of blood T cell repertoires in COVID-19. Only in-frame clones appear in the TCRdb table, and some are missing; sequencing was by immunoSEQ multiplex PCR. This table holds some 120,000 clones, approximately 84% found once. Sequences were obtained from peripheral blood. Receptor source: a human donor in a cohort sampled during active COVID-19. Both conserved end residues are part of each CDR3. The D gene is left open where the match is weak. Clone sizes are given selectively: once, few, many, or a class where the clone is expanded.

V gene	J gene	clone size	D gene	CDR3 DNA	CDR3 protein
TRBV19	TRBJ1-1	NA	TRBD1	TGTGCCAGTAGTGATCGACAGGGTGCTTTTGTTACTGAAGCTTTCTTT	CASSDRQGAFVTEAFF
TRBV6-2/TRBV6-3	TRBJ1-1	NA	NA	TGTGCCAGCAGTAACAGGGCCGAAGCTTTCTTT	CASSNRAEAFF
TRBV27	TRBJ1-6	NA	NA	TGTGCCAGCAGCGCCCCCAGCTCCTATAATTCACCCCTCCACTTT	CASSAPSSYNSPLHF
TRBV12-3/TRBV12-4	TRBJ2-1	NA	NA	TGTGCCAGCAGTCCCCTCTACAATGAGCAGTTCTTC	CASSPLYNEQFF
TRBV6-5	TRBJ1-6	NA	TRBD1	TGTGCCAGCAGCTCGGGACAGCAATCGGCCACCCTCCACTTT	CASSSGQQSATLHF
TRBV2	TRBJ1-5	NA	NA	TGTGCCAGCAGTTTTGACAGTCTGAATCAGCCCCAGCATTTT	CASSFDSLNQPQHF
TRBV3-1/TRBV3-2	TRBJ2-6	NA	NA	TGTGCCAGCAGCCAAGATTTCGGGGCTGGGGCCAACGTCCTGACTTTC	CASSQDFGAGANVLTF
TRBV5-1	TRBJ1-3	many	NA	TGCGCCAGCAGCTTGAGCCCGGGGAATACTGGAAACACCATATATTTT	CASSLSPGNTGNTIYF
TRBV5-5	TRBJ1-1	NA	NA	TGTGCCAGCAGCCCCTTAGTTATGAACACTGAAGCTTTCTTT	CASSPLVMNTEAFF
TRBV19	TRBJ2-5	NA	TRBD1	TGTGCCAGTACCGCTAACAGGGGTGTAAAGACCCAGTACTTC	CASTANRGVKTQYF
TRBV27	TRBJ1-5	NA	NA	TGTGCCAGCAGTTTACGGGGCAATCAGCCCCAGCATTTT	CASSLRGNQPQHF
TRBV7-2	TRBJ2-2	NA	NA	TGTGCCAGCAGCGTAGGGCTGAACACCGGGGAGCTGTTTTTT	CASSVGLNTGELFF
TRBV30	TRBJ2-5	NA	NA	TGTGCCTGGCAGGGGTGGGGAGAGACCCAGTACTTC	CAWQGWGETQYF
TRBV30	TRBJ1-4	NA	NA	TGTGCCTGGAGTGTACAGACAACTAATGAAAAACTGTTTTTT	CAWSVQTTNEKLFF
TRBV11-2	TRBJ2-7	NA	TRBD2	TGTGCCAGCAGCTTAGAGGGGGGGGGATTTTCCTACGAGCAGTACTTC	CASSLEGGGFSYEQYF
TRBV7-8	TRBJ1-1	NA	NA	TGTGCCAGCAGCTTAGCCTCTCGGGGGACTCATGGGTCTAACACTGAAGCTTTCTTT	CASSLASRGTHGSNTEAFF
TRBV19	TRBJ2-7	NA	TRBD1	TGTGCCAGTAGTGAAGGGACAGGGGGCTCCTACGAGCAGTACTTC	CASSEGTGGSYEQYF
TRBV11-2	TRBJ1-6	NA	TRBD1	TGTGCCAGCAGCCCAGGACAGGGGTTCAATTCACCCCTCCACTTT	CASSPGQGFNSPLHF
TRBV6-5	TRBJ2-3	NA	TRBD2	TGTGCCAGCCGAGGGACTAACACAGATACGCAGTATTTT	CASRGTNTDTQYF
TRBV3-1/TRBV3-2	TRBJ2-7	once	NA	TGTGCCAGCAGCCAGAGACAGCTACTCTCCTACGAGCAGTACTTC	CASSQRQLLSYEQYF
TRBV15	TRBJ2-3	NA	TRBD2	TGTGCCACCAGCAGAGGGGAGCGGGGGCCAGATACGCAGTATTTT	CATSRGERGPDTQYF
TRBV2	TRBJ1-1	NA	NA	TGTGCCAGCTCACCGGACACTGAAGCTTTCTTT	CASSPDTEAFF
TRBV2	TRBJ1-2	NA	NA	TGTGCCAGCAGTGAAGTCCAGGGCGGTGGCTACACCTTC	CASSEVQGGGYTF
TRBV7-6	TRBJ1-1	NA	NA	TGTGCCAGCAGCTTAGTTGGGCAGAACACTGAAGCTTTCTTT	CASSLVGQNTEAFF
TRBV7-9	TRBJ2-2	few	TRBD1	TGTGCCAACACGGACAGGGGGAACACCGGGGAGCTGTTTTTT	CANTDRGNTGELFF
TRBV5-6	TRBJ2-7	NA	NA	TGTGCCAGCAGCTCGTGGGGGCCCTCTACCTACGAGCAGTACTTC	CASSSWGPSTYEQYF
TRBV19	TRBJ1-4	few	NA	TGTGCCAGTAAACCGGGGGGACTCGATGAAAAACTGTTTTTT	CASKPGGLDEKLFF
TRBV5-6	TRBJ1-1	NA	NA	TGTGCCAGCAGCTCAAAGCAAGGTTGGAGTGAAGCTTTCTTT	CASSSKQGWSEAFF
TRBV30	TRBJ1-4	NA	NA	TGTGCCGTCTTAGGAGTCTCTAATGAAAAACTGTTTTTT	CAVLGVSNEKLFF
TRBV29-1	TRBJ2-7	NA	TRBD1	TGCAGCGTCGGGCAGGGGGACGAGCAGTACTTC	CSVGQGDEQYF
TRBV7-2	TRBJ1-2	once	NA	TGTGCCAGCAGCTTAAGTGGGGCCCTACTCGGGGGCTACACCTTC	CASSLSGALLGGYTF
TRBV5-1	TRBJ2-7	NA	TRBD1	TGCGCCAGCAGCATAGGGACAGGGCGTTCCTACGAGCAGTACTTC	CASSIGTGRSYEQYF
TRBV5-1	TRBJ2-1	once	NA	TGCGCCAGCAGCTTCAATAGCGGCTACAATGAGCAGTTCTTC	CASSFNSGYNEQFF
TRBV11-2	TRBJ2-3	NA	TRBD2	TGTGCCAGCAGCCTATCGTGGGCTAGCGGGGGGCAAGATACGCAGTATTTT	CASSLSWASGGQDTQYF
TRBV10-3	TRBJ2-7	few	TRBD1	TGTGCCATCAGTGAATATGGGACAGGGTACGAGCAGTACTTC	CAISEYGTGYEQYF
TRBV5-5	TRBJ2-2	NA	NA	TGTGCCAGCAGCTTGAACGTGCAGGGATCGAACACCGGGGAGCTGTTTTTT	CASSLNVQGSNTGELFF
TRBV2	TRBJ2-3	NA	NA	TGTGCCAGCTCGTTAGGGGCTTGGACAGATACGCAGTATTTT	CASSLGAWTDTQYF
TRBV7-9	TRBJ2-3	NA	TRBD1	TGTGCCAGCAGAACAGGGGGCGCTGGCACAGATACGCAGTATTTT	CASRTGGAGTDTQYF
TRBV19	TRBJ1-1	NA	NA	TGTGCCAGTCAGGGTTATGGAGACACTGAAGCTTTCTTT	CASQGYGDTEAFF
TRBV10-3	TRBJ1-1	NA	NA	TGTGCCATCAGTAAAACCGGGACAAGTAACACTGAAGCTTTCTTT	CAISKTGTSNTEAFF
TRBV7-8	TRBJ1-1	many	NA	TGTGCCAGCAGCTCCGGAGCGCCGAACACTGAAGCTTTCTTT	CASSSGAPNTEAFF
TRBV11-2	TRBJ2-1	many	TRBD1	TGTGCCAGCAGCTTAGTATTCGGGACAGGGGGTTCTTACAATGAGCAGTTCTTC	CASSLVFGTGGSYNEQFF
TRBV6-1	TRBJ1-5	NA	TRBD1	TGTGCCAGCAGTGAGAACAGGGGAGGCAATCAGCCCCAGCATTTT	CASSENRGGNQPQHF
TRBV19	TRBJ1-5	NA	NA	TGTGCCAGTAGTATTGCCCAAAGTCGGGGAAATCAGCCCCAGCATTTT	CASSIAQSRGNQPQHF
TRBV10-3	TRBJ1-1	NA	TRBD1	TGTGCCATCAGTGGGGGACAGGGCCCCGCTGAAGCTTTCTTT	CAISGGQGPAEAFF
TRBV11-3	TRBJ2-1	once	NA	TGTGCCAGCAGCTCAGGGGTGAACAATGAGCAGTTCTTC	CASSSGVNNEQFF
TRBV7-8	TRBJ1-6	NA	NA	TGTGCCAGCAGTAATACAGGGCTACGGTCACCCCTCCACTTT	CASSNTGLRSPLHF
TRBV2	TRBJ1-6	NA	TRBD1	TGTGCCAGCAGTGCCCTGGACAGGGACAATTCACCCCTCCACTTT	CASSALDRDNSPLHF
TRBV9	TRBJ2-7	NA	TRBD1	TGTGCCAGCAGCGTATCGACAGGGAACTCCTACGAGCAGTACTTC	CASSVSTGNSYEQYF
TRBV2	TRBJ2-7	few	NA	TGTGCCAGCAGTGAGATCGACAGTCGATACGAGCAGTACTTC	CASSEIDSRYEQYF
TRBV18	TRBJ2-2	few	NA	TGTGCCAGCTCGTCCGGTCCAGGGAACACCGGGGAGCTGTTTTTT	CASSSGPGNTGELFF
TRBV2	TRBJ1-3	once	TRBD1	TGTGCCAGCAGTTGGGACAGGGGATCTGGAAACACCATATATTTT	CASSWDRGSGNTIYF
TRBV6-5	TRBJ2-5	NA	TRBD1	TGTGCCAGCAGTTGGACAGGGAACCAAGAGACCCAGTACTTC	CASSWTGNQETQYF
TRBV30	TRBJ1-2	few	NA	TGTGCCTGGAGCGGAGGCGGAGGGCTCAACTATGGCTACACCTTC	CAWSGGGGLNYGYTF
TRBV25-1	TRBJ1-5	NA	TRBD1	TGTGCCAGGCTCCAGGGGGCAAACAATCAGCCCCAGCATTTT	CARLQGANNQPQHF
TRBV19	TRBJ2-7	NA	TRBD1	TGTGCCAGTAGTATAGTACAGGGGGCATACGAGCAGTACTTC	CASSIVQGAYEQYF
TRBV5-1	TRBJ2-1	NA	TRBD2	TGCGCCAGCAGCTTTCCCGACGGACTAGCGGGCTACAATGAGCAGTTCTTC	CASSFPDGLAGYNEQFF
TRBV29-1	TRBJ2-2	few	NA	TGCAGCGTTGAGGGGGGTGCGGGCGGGGAGCTGTTTTTT	CSVEGGAGGELFF